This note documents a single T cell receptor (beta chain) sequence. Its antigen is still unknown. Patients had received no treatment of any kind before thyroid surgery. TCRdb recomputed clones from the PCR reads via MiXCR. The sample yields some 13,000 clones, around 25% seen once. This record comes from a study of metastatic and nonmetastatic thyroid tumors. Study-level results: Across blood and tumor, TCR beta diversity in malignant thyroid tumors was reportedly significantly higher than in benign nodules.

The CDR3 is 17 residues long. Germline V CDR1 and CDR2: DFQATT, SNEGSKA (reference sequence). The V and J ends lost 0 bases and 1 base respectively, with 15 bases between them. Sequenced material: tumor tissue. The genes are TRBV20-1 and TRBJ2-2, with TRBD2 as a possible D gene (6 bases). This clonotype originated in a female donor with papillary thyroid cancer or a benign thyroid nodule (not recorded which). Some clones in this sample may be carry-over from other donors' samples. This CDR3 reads CSARELGAGRNTGELFF. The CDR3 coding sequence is TGCAGTGCTAGAGAGTTGGGAGCGGGCAGGAACACCGGGGAGCTGTTTTTT.